This TCR beta chain was found in a study of T cell clonality in common variable immunodeficiency. This clone was counted between two and nine times. Its specificity is unknown. The read ends 3 residues before the CDR3 terminus; that terminus is restored from the germline J gene. Whole-study results and caveats: In common variable immunodeficiency, TCR beta chains reportedly carried fewer deletions and N-nucleotide insertions. CVID subjects had higher TCRbeta clonality than healthy controls, most marked in about a third.

The CDR3 runs to 16 residues. Germline lookup yields CDR1 LNHDA and CDR2 SQIVND (reference sequence). After removal of 6 bases from V and 8 bases from J, the junction contained 14 bases not matched to a gene. Profiling relied on immunoSEQ multiplex PCR, and the TCRdb table lists in-frame clones only, not all of them. The sample has just over 15,000 clones, none seen only once. V usage is TRBV19 and J usage is TRBJ2-1; 9 positions agree with TRBD1. The sequence derives from a human donor with common variable immunodeficiency. The sample taken for sequencing was peripheral blood mononuclear cells. The CDR3 DNA, read in part, is TGTGCCAGTAGAGATAGCTGGACAGGGGTTTCTGATGAG. The encoded protein is CASRDSWTGVSDE. The whole CDR3 is CASRDSWTGVSDEQFF.